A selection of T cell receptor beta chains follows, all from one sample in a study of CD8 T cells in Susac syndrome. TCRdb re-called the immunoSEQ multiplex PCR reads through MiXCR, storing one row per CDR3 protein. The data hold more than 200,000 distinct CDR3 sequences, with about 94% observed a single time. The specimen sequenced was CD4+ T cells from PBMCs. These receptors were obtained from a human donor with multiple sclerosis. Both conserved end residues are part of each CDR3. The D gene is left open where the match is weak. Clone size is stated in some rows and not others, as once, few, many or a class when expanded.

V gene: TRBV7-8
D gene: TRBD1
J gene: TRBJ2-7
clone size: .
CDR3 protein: CASSLLGQGYEQYF
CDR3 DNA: TGTGCCAGCAGCTTATTGGGACAGGGCTACGAGCAGTACTTC

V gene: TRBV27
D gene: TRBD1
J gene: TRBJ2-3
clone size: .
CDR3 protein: CASSLPGGTQYF
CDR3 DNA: TGTGCCAGCAGTCTTCCAGGGGGTACGCAGTATTTT

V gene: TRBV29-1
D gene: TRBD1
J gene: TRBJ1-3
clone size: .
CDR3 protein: CSGQTGSGNTIYF
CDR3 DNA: TGCAGCGGGCAGACAGGGTCGGGAAACACCATATATTTT

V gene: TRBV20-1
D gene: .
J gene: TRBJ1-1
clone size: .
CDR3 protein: CSARVSRGTEAFF
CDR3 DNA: TGCAGTGCTAGAGTTTCGCGGGGGACTGAAGCTTTCTTT

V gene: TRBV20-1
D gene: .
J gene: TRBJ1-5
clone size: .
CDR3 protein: CSARTDGSGPQHF
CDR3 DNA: TGCAGTGCTAGAACGGATGGATCAGGCCCCCAGCATTTT

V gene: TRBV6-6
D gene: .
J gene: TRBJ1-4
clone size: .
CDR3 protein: CASSYGDATNEKLFF
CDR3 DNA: TGTGCCAGCAGTTACGGGGATGCAACTAATGAAAAACTGTTTTTT

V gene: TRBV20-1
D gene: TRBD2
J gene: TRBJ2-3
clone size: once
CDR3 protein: CSAQTSGPDTQYF
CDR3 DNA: TGCAGTGCCCAGACTAGCGGCCCAGATACGCAGTATTTT

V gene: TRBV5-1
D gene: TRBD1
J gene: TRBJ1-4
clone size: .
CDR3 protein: CASSSVGTGNEKLFF
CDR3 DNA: TGCGCCAGCAGCTCCGTAGGGACAGGGAATGAAAAACTGTTTTTT

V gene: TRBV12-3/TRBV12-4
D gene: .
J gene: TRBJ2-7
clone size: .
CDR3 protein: CASSRERGSQHTYEQYF
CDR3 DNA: TGTGCCAGCAGTCGAGAACGGGGCAGCCAGCATACCTACGAGCAGTACTTC

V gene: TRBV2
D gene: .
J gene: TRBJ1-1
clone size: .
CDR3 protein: CASSAGTRSQAFF
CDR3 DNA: TGTGCCAGCAGCGCCGGGACAAGAAGTCAGGCTTTCTTT

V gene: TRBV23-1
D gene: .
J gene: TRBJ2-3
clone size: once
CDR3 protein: CASSQRKGSDTQYF
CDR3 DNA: TGCGCCAGCAGTCAGAGAAAGGGCTCAGATACGCAGTATTTT

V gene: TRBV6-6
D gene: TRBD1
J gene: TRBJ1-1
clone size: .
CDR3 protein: CASSYGTGGSPFF
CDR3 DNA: TGTGCCAGCAGCTACGGGACAGGGGGGTCCCCTTTCTTT

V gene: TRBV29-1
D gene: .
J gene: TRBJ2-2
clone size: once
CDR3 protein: CSVDRGTGELFF
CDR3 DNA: TGCAGCGTTGATCGGGGAACCGGGGAGCTGTTTTTT

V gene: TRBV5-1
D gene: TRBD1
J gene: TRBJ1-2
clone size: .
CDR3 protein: CASSQAGTGGSGYTF
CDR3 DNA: TGCGCCAGCAGCCAGGCCGGGACAGGGGGCTCTGGCTACACCTTC

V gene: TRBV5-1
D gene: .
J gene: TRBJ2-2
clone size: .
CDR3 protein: CASSWTNTGELFF
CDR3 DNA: TGCGCCAGCAGCTGGACGAACACCGGGGAGCTGTTTTTT

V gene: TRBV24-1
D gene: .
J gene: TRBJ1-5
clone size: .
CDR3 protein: CATSDPNQPQHF
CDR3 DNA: TGTGCCACCAGTGACCCAAATCAGCCCCAGCATTTT

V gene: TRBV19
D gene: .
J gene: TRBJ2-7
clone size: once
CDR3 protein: CASGSPGRSYEQYF
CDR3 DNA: TGTGCCAGCGGAAGCCCGGGACGGAGCTACGAGCAGTACTTC

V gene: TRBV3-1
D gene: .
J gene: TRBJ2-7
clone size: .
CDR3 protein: CASSQDTVEAHEQYF
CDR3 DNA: TGTGCCAGCAGCCAAGATACCGTCGAGGCCCACGAGCAGTACTTC

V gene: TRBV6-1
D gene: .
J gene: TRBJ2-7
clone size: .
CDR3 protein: CASSDAFPPYEQYF
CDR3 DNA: TGTGCCAGCAGTGATGCGTTTCCACCCTACGAGCAGTACTTC

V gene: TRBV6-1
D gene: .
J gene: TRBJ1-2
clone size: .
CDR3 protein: CASSEAGAGAGYTF
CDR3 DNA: TGTGCCAGCAGTGAAGCGGGAGCAGGGGCTGGCTACACCTTC

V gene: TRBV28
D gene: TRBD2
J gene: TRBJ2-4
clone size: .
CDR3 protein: CASSPAGGVAKNIQYF
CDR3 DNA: TGTGCCAGCAGTCCTGCGGGGGGGGTGGCCAAAAACATTCAGTACTTC

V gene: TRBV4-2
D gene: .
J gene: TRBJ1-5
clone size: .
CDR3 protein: CASSQDGYADQPQHF
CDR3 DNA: TGTGCCAGCAGCCAAGATGGTTACGCGGATCAGCCCCAGCATTTT

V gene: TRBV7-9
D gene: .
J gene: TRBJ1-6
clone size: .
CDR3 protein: CASSLVTGNNSPLHF
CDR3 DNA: TGTGCCAGCAGCTTAGTAACGGGGAATAATTCACCCCTCCACTTT

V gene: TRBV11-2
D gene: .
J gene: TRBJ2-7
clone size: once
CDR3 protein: CASSDAYRGMYEQYF
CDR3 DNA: TGTGCCAGCAGTGACGCTTATAGGGGGATGTACGAGCAGTACTTC

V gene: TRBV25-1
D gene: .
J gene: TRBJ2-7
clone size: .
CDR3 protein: CASSEATYEQYF
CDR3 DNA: TGTGCCAGCAGTGAAGCTACCTACGAGCAGTACTTC

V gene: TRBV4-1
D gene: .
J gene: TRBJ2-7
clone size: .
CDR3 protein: CASSQAFRDSPEQYF
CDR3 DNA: TGCGCCAGCAGCCAAGCTTTTAGGGACTCGCCCGAGCAGTACTTC

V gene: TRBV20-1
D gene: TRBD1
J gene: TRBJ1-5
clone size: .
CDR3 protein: CSARGTETGGRSNQPQHF
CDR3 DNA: TGCAGTGCTAGAGGGACTGAGACAGGGGGCCGTAGCAATCAGCCCCAGCATTTT

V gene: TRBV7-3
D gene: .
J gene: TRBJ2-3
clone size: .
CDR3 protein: CASSLWGFTDTQYF
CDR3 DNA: TGTGCCAGCAGCCTTTGGGGGTTCACAGATACGCAGTATTTT

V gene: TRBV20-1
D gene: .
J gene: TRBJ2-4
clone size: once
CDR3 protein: CSAIRTLAKNIQYF
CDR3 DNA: TGCAGTGCTATCCGTACGCTAGCCAAAAACATTCAGTACTTC

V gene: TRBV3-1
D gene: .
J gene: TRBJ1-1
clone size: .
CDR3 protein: CASNEGVNTEAFF
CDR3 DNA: TGTGCCAGCAATGAGGGAGTGAACACTGAAGCTTTCTTT

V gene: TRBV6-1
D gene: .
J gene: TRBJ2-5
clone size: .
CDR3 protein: CASAGRRQETQYF
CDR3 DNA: TGTGCCAGCGCCGGGCGGCGGCAAGAGACCCAGTACTTC

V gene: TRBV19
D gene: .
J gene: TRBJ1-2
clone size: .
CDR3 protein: CAGRGPFGGYTF
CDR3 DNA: TGTGCCGGGCGGGGGCCCTTCGGTGGCTACACCTTC

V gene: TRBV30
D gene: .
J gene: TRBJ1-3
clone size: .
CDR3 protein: CAWSPGDSGNTIYF
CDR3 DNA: TGTGCCTGGAGTCCGGGGGACTCTGGAAACACCATATATTTT

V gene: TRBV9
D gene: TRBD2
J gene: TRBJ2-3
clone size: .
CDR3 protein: CASSLRAGGSTDTQYF
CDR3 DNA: TGTGCCAGCAGCCTCCGCGCGGGGGGGAGCACAGATACGCAGTATTTT

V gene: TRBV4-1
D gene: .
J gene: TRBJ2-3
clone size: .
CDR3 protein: CASSQGGRVGTDTQYF
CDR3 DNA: TGCGCCAGCAGCCAAGGGGGACGGGTGGGCACAGATACGCAGTATTTT

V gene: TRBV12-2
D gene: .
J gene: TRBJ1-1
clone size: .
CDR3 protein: CASRLGRGIPEAFF
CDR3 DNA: TGTGCAAGTCGCTTAGGGAGAGGGATCCCTGAAGCTTTCTTT

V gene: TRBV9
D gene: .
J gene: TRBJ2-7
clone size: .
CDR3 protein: CASSSGLRAYEQYF
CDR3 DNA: TGTGCCAGCAGCTCGGGACTGCGGGCCTACGAGCAGTACTTC

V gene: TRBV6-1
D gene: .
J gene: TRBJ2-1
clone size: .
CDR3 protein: CAGASRRPDSYNEQFF
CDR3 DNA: TGTGCCGGCGCCTCGAGGAGGCCAGACTCCTACAATGAGCAGTTCTTC

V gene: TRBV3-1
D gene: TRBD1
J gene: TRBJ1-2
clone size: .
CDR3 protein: CASSYQLGQGRLGYTF
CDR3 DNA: TGTGCCAGCAGCTACCAACTGGGACAGGGGCGGTTGGGCTACACCTTC

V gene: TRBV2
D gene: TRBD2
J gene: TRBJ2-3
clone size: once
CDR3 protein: CASSRTSGGQYF
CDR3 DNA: TGTGCCAGCAGTCGGACTAGCGGGGGGCAGTATTTT

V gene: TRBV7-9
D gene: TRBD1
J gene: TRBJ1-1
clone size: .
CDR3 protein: CASTDRGTTEAFF
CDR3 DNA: TGTGCCAGCACGGACAGGGGAACGACTGAAGCTTTCTTT

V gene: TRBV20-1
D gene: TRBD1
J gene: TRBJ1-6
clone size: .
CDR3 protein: CSARFLTGGSPLHF
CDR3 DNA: TGCAGTGCTAGATTTCTGACAGGGGGTTCACCCCTCCACTTT

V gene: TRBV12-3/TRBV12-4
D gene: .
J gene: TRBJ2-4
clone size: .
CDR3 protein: CASSFFSPSKNIQYF
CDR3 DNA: TGTGCCAGCAGTTTCTTTAGTCCGAGTAAAAACATTCAGTACTTC

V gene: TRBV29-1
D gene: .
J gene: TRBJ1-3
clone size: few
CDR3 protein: CSVEQGAGNTIYF
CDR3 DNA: TGCAGCGTTGAACAGGGTGCTGGAAACACCATATATTTT

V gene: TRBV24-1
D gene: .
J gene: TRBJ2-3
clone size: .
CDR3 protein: CATSGDSTDTQYF
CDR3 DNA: TGTGCCACCAGTGGGGACAGCACAGATACGCAGTATTTT

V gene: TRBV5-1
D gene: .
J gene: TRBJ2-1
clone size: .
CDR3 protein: CASSNPSWNEQFF
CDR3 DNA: TGCGCCAGCAGCAACCCTAGCTGGAATGAGCAGTTCTTC

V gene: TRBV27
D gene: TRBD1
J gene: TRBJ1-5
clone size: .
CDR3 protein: CASSLKGQFNQPQHF
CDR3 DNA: TGTGCCAGCAGTTTAAAGGGACAGTTTAATCAGCCCCAGCATTTT

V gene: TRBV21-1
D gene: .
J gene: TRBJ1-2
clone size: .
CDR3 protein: CASSTAGHSFNYGYTF
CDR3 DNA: TGTGCCAGCAGCACCGCGGGACACTCCTTTAACTATGGCTACACCTTC

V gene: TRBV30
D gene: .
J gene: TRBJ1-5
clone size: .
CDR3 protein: CAWSPGGGQPQHF
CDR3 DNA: TGTGCCTGGAGTCCCGGGGGAGGTCAGCCCCAGCATTTT

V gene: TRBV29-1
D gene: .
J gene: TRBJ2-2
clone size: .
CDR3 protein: CSVLQNTNTGELFF
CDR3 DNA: TGCAGCGTACTCCAGAACACAAACACCGGGGAGCTGTTTTTT

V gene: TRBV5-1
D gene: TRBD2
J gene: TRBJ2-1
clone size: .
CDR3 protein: CASSLGASGSSYNEQFF
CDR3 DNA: TGCGCCAGCAGCTTGGGAGCTAGCGGGAGTTCCTACAATGAGCAGTTCTTC

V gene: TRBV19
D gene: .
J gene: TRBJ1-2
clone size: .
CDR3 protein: CASSIRAGPNYGYTF
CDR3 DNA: TGTGCCAGTTCAATCCGGGCAGGGCCGAACTATGGCTACACCTTC

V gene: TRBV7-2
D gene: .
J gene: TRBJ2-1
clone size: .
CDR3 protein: CASSKGDEQFF
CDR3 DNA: TGTGCCAGCAGCAAGGGGGATGAGCAGTTCTTC

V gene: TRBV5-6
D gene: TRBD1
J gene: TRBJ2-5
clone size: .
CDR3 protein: CASSLPRTGAQETQYF
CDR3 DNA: TGTGCCAGCAGCTTGCCCCGGACAGGGGCCCAAGAGACCCAGTACTTC

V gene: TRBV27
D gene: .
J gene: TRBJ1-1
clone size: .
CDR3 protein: CASSLSKGTEAFF
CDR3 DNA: TGTGCCAGCAGTTTATCGAAAGGGACTGAAGCTTTCTTT

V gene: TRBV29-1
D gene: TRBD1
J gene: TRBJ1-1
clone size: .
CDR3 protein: CSVRQGASGTEAFF
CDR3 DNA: TGCAGCGTCAGACAGGGGGCTTCGGGCACTGAAGCTTTCTTT

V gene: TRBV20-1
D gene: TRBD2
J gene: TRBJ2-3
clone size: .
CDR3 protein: CSASPLAFTDTQYF
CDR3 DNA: TGCAGTGCTAGCCCACTAGCGTTCACAGATACGCAGTATTTT

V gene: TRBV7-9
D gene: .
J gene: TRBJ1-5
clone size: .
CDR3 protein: CASSPWQGGSNQPQHF
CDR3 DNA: TGTGCCAGCAGCCCGTGGCAGGGAGGGAGCAATCAGCCCCAGCATTTT

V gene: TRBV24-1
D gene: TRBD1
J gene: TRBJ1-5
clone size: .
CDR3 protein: CATSEGRTGGNQPQHF
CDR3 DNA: TGTGCCACCAGTGAAGGGAGGACAGGGGGGAATCAGCCCCAGCATTTT